This T cell receptor (beta chain) comes out of a study of shared clonotypes between healthy human individuals. Study overall: Three CD4 naive, three CD4 memory, two CD8 naive and one CD8 memory plate were used per donor. Regarding the study as a whole: Few donors restricted represented genetic and exposure-history diversity. Naive CD4 clonotype sharing across several donors was 4% to 5.5%.

Clones were read by immunoSEQ multiplex PCR, and TCRdb kept only the in-frame ones, dropping some. The sample lists about 2.3 million clones, more than 80% seen once, with about 0.41% in the top ten. With regard to this clone: Its cognate antigen is unknown. Different DNA sequences within this sample yield the same CDR3.

The sequencing input was naive CD4+ T cells from PBMCs. Subset indicated: CD45RA+ positively selected. This clonotype was sampled from a young man in good health. Some clones in this sample may be carry-over from other donors' samples.

The CDR3: CASSPPANTEAFF. In nucleotides, the CDR3 is TGTGCCAGCTCACCGCCGGCGAACACTGAAGCTTTCTTT. The chain carries TRBV18 and TRBJ1-1, with D unresolved. There are 13 residues in the CDR3. Trimming pared 3 bases from V and 1 base from J, leaving 6 bases between. Germline-derived CDR1 and CDR2 are KGHSH and LQKENI.